The subject of this entry is one T cell receptor beta chain. Its antigen is undetermined. This sample stems from a study of Ad26.COV2.S vaccination and SARS-CoV-2 variants. Treatment reported: over 15 received Ad26.COV2.S at low or high dose, single or two shots; 5 received placebo; per-sample allocation not given. Specimens were obtained on day 63 following the first vaccine or placebo injection. This CDR3 has 17 amino acids. Trimming pared 1 base from V and 3 bases from J, leaving 18 bases between. Germline lookup yields CDR1 KGHSH and CDR2 LQKENI. Sequencing was performed with immunoSEQ multiplex PCR; in TCRdb, only in-frame clones are kept and a portion is missing. The sample includes around 420,000 clones, roughly 90% seen only once; the top ten take roughly 4%. Study results and caveats: Vaccine and placebo recipients had comparable breadth of non-spike TCRs. Vaccine recipients showed a spike-specific TCR breadth that was higher than in placebo recipients.

This TCR derives from a person between 18 and 65 years old who received the Ad26.COV2.S COVID-19 vaccine or a placebo. The material sequenced was peripheral blood, taken in a trial of Ad26.COV2.S vaccine versus placebo. The gene calls are TRBV18 and TRBJ1-1; D gene unclear. CDR3 in amino acids: CASSPRARSSVDTEAFF. The DNA for the CDR3 is TGTGCCAGCTCACCACGGGCACGGTCGAGCGTGGACACTGAAGCTTTCTTT.